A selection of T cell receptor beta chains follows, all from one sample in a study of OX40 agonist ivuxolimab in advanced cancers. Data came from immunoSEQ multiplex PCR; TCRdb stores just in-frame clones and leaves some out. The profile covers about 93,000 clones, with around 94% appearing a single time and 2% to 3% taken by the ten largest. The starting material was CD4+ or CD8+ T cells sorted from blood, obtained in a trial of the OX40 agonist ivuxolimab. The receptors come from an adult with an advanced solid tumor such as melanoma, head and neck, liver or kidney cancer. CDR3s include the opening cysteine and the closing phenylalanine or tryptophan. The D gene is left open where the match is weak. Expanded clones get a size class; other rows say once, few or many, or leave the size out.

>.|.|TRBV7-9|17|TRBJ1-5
CASSLGPKDTRNQPQHF
TGTGCCAGCAGCTTAGGCCCTAAGGACACCCGCAATCAGCCCCAGCATTTT
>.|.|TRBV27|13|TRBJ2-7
CASSLNSDYEQYF
TGTGCCAGCAGTTTAAACAGCGACTACGAGCAGTACTTC
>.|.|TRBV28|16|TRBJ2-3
CASSSDVAVLTDTQYF
TGTGCCAGCAGTTCTGACGTAGCGGTGTTGACAGATACGCAGTATTTT
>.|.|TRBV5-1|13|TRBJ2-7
CASSLGQLYEQYF
TGCGCCAGCAGCTTGGGACAACTGTACGAGCAGTACTTC
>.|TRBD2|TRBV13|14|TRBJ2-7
CASTLGTSGGRQYF
TGTGCCAGCACCTTAGGGACTAGCGGAGGTAGGCAGTACTTC
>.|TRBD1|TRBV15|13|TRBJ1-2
CATSRETGHGYTF
TGTGCCACCAGCAGAGAGACAGGGCACGGCTACACCTTC
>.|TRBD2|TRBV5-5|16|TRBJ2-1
CASSFPQAGADNEQFF
TGTGCCAGCAGCTTCCCTCAAGCGGGGGCCGACAATGAGCAGTTCTTC
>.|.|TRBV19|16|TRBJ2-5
CASSSAEGGTWGTQYF
TGTGCCAGTAGTAGCGCAGAAGGAGGGACCTGGGGGACCCAGTACTTC
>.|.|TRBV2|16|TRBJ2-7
CASSDISLNFYAEQYF
TGTGCCAGCAGCGACATCTCCCTCAATTTCTACGCCGAGCAGTACTTC
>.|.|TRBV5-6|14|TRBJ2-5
CASTLGGVKETQYF
TGTGCCAGCACCCTCGGAGGGGTGAAAGAGACCCAGTACTTC
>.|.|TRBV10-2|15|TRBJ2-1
CASSESGSSYNEQFF
TGCGCCAGCAGTGAGTCGGGAAGTTCCTACAATGAGCAGTTCTTC
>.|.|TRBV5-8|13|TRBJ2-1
CASSRAPRNGQFF
TGTGCCAGCAGCAGGGCCCCGAGGAATGGGCAGTTCTTC
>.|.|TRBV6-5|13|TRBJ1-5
CASSLGLVQPQHF
TGTGCCAGCAGTCTCGGGTTGGTTCAGCCCCAGCATTTT
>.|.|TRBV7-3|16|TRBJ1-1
CASSLTPAPYRTEAFF
TGTGCCAGCAGCCTCACTCCAGCCCCTTACAGAACTGAAGCTTTCTTT
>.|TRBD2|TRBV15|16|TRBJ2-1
CATSREGGRAQNEQFF
TGTGCCACCAGCAGAGAGGGGGGGAGGGCCCAGAATGAGCAGTTCTTC
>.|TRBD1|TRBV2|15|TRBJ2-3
CASSDPGGGTDTQYF
TGTGCCAGCAGTGACCCAGGGGGCGGCACAGATACGCAGTATTTT
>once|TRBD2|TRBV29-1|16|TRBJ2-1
CSVAGTSGRAMNEQFF
TGCAGCGTTGCCGGAACTAGCGGGAGGGCCATGAATGAGCAGTTCTTC
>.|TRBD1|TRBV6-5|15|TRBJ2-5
CASSFDRGRLETQYF
TGTGCCAGCAGTTTCGACAGGGGGCGTCTGGAGACCCAGTACTTC
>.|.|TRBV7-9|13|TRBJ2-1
CASSLRPGYEQFF
TGTGCCAGCAGCTTAAGACCAGGTTATGAGCAGTTCTTC
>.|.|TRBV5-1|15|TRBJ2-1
CASSLGGVPHNEQFF
TGCGCCAGCAGCTTGGGGGGGGTCCCCCACAATGAGCAGTTCTTC
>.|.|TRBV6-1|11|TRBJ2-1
CASSTNNEQFF
TGTGCCAGCAGTACCAACAATGAGCAGTTCTTC
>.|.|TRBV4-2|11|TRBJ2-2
CASSQFGELFF
TGTGCCAGCAGCCAATTCGGGGAGCTGTTTTTT
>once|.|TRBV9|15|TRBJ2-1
CASSVGRGSYNEQFF
TGTGCCAGCAGCGTCGGCAGGGGCTCCTACAATGAGCAGTTCTTC
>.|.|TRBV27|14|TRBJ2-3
CASRRRDGTDTQYF
TGTGCCAGCAGACGGCGGGATGGGACAGATACGCAGTATTTT
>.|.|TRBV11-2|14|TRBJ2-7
CASSLNGPRGEQYF
TGTGCCAGCAGCTTAAACGGCCCCAGGGGCGAGCAGTACTTC
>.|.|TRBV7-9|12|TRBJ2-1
CASSLMNNEQFF
TGTGCCAGCAGCTTAATGAACAATGAGCAGTTCTTC
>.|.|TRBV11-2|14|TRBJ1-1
CASSLLMENTEAFF
TGTGCCAGCAGCTTGCTGATGGAGAACACTGAAGCTTTCTTT
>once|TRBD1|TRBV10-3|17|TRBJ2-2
CAISEKQGDRGTGELFF
TGTGCCATCAGTGAGAAACAGGGGGATCGGGGTACCGGGGAGCTGTTTTTT
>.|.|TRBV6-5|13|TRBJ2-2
CASESEHTGELFF
TGTGCCAGCGAGTCAGAGCACACCGGGGAGCTGTTTTTT
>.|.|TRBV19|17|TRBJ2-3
CASSIDRALRSTDTQYF
TGTGCCAGTAGTATAGATCGGGCGTTAAGGAGCACAGATACGCAGTATTTT
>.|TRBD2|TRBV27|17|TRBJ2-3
CASSPALAGGLTDTQYF
TGTGCCAGCAGTCCAGCTCTAGCGGGGGGGCTCACAGATACGCAGTATTTT
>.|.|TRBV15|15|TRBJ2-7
CATSREGAGTYEQYF
TGTGCCACCAGCAGAGAGGGGGCCGGTACCTACGAGCAGTACTTC
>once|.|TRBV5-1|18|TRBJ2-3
CASSSLHDRDNSTDTQYF
TGCGCCAGCAGCTCCTTACATGACCGGGACAATAGCACAGATACGCAGTATTTT
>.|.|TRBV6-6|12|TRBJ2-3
CASSNTPDTQYF
TGTGCCAGCAGTAACACCCCAGATACGCAGTATTTT
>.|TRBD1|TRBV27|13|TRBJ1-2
CASATGTGYGYTF
TGTGCCAGCGCGACCGGGACAGGGTATGGCTACACCTTC
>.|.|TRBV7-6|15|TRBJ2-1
CASSLTLSSYNEQFF
TGTGCCAGCAGCTTGACTCTGAGCTCCTACAATGAGCAGTTCTTC
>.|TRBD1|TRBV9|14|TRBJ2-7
CASSAGQDLYEQYF
TGTGCCAGCAGCGCTGGACAGGACCTCTACGAGCAGTACTTC
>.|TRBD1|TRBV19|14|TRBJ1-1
CASRWDSMNTEAFF
TGTGCCAGTCGTTGGGACAGTATGAACACTGAAGCTTTCTTT
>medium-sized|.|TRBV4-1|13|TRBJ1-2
CASSQSLGNGYTF
TGCGCCAGCAGCCAATCCCTCGGGAATGGCTACACCTTC
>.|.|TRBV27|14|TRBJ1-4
CASSLGNRNEKLFF
TGTGCCAGCAGTTTAGGGAACCGGAACGAAAAACTGTTTTTT
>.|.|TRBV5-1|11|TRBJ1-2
CASSSDGGYTF
TGCGCCAGCAGTTCCGATGGTGGCTACACCTTC
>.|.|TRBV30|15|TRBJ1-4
CAWSDVAGVDEKLFF
TGTGCCTGGAGCGATGTCGCAGGGGTGGATGAAAAACTGTTTTTT
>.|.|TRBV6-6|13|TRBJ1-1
CASWLVLNTEAFF
TGTGCCAGCTGGTTAGTTTTGAACACTGAAGCTTTCTTT
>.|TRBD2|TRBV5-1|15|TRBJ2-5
CASSLSGRDQETQYF
TGCGCCAGCAGCTTAAGCGGGAGGGACCAAGAGACCCAGTACTTC
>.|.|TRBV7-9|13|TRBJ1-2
CASSYALMGGYTF
TGTGCCAGCAGCTATGCCTTAATGGGTGGCTACACCTTC
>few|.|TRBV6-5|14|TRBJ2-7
CASSYPAGVNEQYF
TGTGCCAGCAGTTACCCGGCAGGGGTAAACGAGCAGTACTTC
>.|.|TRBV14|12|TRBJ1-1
CASSQVNTEAFF
TGTGCCAGCAGCCAAGTGAACACTGAAGCTTTCTTT